These 29 T cell receptor beta chains were sequenced from one sample in a study of blood T cell repertoires in COVID-19. Assay used: immunoSEQ multiplex PCR; TCRdb lists only in-frame clones, some missing. The data contain roughly 230,000 clones, around 83% of them singletons. The material sequenced was peripheral blood. The receptors were sampled from a man in his forties with active or convalescent COVID-19.

The table lists this clone with a count of one. The chain joins TRBV6-5 to TRBJ1-2, with TRBD1 matching over 8 bases. V gave up 6 bases and J gave up 2 bases; unmatched junction bases: 8. Germline-derived CDR1 and CDR2 are MNHEY and SVGAGI. There are 15 residues in the CDR3. Here the CDR3 DNA reads TGTGCCAGCAGCCTGACAGGGGACCCCAACTATGGCTACACCTTC. The encoded protein is CASSLTGDPNYGYTF.

Only a few counts were recorded for this clone. The chain employs TRBV19 and TRBJ2-1; D is unclear. Looked up from germline, CDR1 is LNHDA and CDR2 is SQIVND (reference sequence). The V gene lost 3 bases and the J gene lost 0 bases, with 6 bases spanning the gap. This CDR3 region has 14 residues. CDR3 in DNA: TGTGCCAGTAGTATCGAGAGCTCCTACAATGAGCAGTTCTTC. It translates to CASSIESSYNEQFF.

This clone was recorded a few times. CDR3 sequence: CASSQDRGRGGAFF. The CDR3 DNA sequence: TGCGCCAGCAGCCAAGATCGGGGGAGAGGTGGCGCTTTCTTT. This chain links TRBV4-1 with TRBJ1-1; a possible D gene is TRBD1 (5 bases). Germline CDR1 and CDR2: MGHRA and YSYEKL. The CDR3 consists of 14 residues. The V gene lost 0 bases and the J gene lost 11 bases, with 16 bases spanning the gap.

This clone was counted once. The chain couples TRBV30 to TRBJ1-6, with 7 bases identical to TRBD1. V was pared by 2 bases and J by 9 bases, with 10 bases of the junction left unmatched. The CDR3 has 15 amino acids. In germline, CDR1 is GTSNPN, CDR2 SVGIG (reference sequence). The CDR3 nucleotides read TGTGCCTGGAGTACCCCACGACAGGGAACTTCACCCCTCCACTTT. Its protein product is CAWSTPRQGTSPLHF.

With respect to this clone: A read error may be the cause here, since a much bigger clone is one base away. J is TRBJ1-4 and V is TRBV27, with TRBD1 identical over 8 bases. Germline V gene lookup returns CDR1 MNHEY and CDR2 SMNVEV (reference sequence). The V segment lost 5 bases and the J segment 4 bases; nucleotides outside the gene matches: 3. The length of the CDR3 is 14 residues. CDR3 DNA: TGTGCCAGCAGTCTACAGGGGGTTAATGAAAAACTGTTTTTT. This translates into CASSLQGVNEKLFF. The variable domain in full, with the rest retrieved from reference TRBV27 and TRBJ1-4, is EAQVTQNPRYLITVTGKKLTVTCSQNMNHEYMSWYRQDPGLGLRQIYYSMNVEVTDKGDVPEGYKVSRKEKRNFPLILESPSPNQTSLYFCASSLQGVNEKLFFGSGTQLSVL.

The chain recombines TRBV19 with TRBJ1-1; TRBD1 agrees at 7 bases. Germline trimming cut 6 bases from V and 4 bases from J; bases unmatched to any gene: 5. Germline V gene data show CDR1 as LNHDA and CDR2 as SQIVND (reference sequence). The CDR3 has 13 residues. The CDR3 region is CASSRQGGTEAFF. The CDR3 DNA reads TGTGCCAGTAGCCGACAGGGTGGCACTGAAGCTTTCTTT.

This clone was counted a single time. This chain connects TRBV6-4 to TRBJ2-2; TRBD2 might be the D (7 bases). Trimming stripped 5 bases from V and 2 bases from J, with 15 bases between. The germline gives CDR1 MRHNA, CDR2 SNTAGT. The CDR3 covers 16 residues. CDR3 amino acids: CASSYGGRKNTGELFF. DNA for the CDR3: TGTGCCAGCAGTTACGGGGGGCGAAAAAACACCGGGGAGCTGTTTTTT.

This chain joins TRBV14 and TRBJ2-1; 10 nucleotides line up with TRBD2. The CDR3 is made up of 17 amino acids. V shed 0 bases and J 9 bases; nucleotides not matched to a gene: 11. Germline V gene sequence: CDR1 SGHDN, CDR2 FVKESK. CDR3 region: CASSQDLLAGARGEQFF. Here the CDR3 DNA reads TGTGCCAGCAGCCAAGATCTGCTAGCGGGGGCTCGGGGTGAGCAGTTCTTC. The whole variable domain, filled in from reference TRBV14 and TRBJ2-1, reads EAGVTQFPSHSVIEKGQTVTLRCDPISGHDNLYWYRRVMGKEIKFLLHFVKESKQDESGMPNNRFLAERTGGTYSTLKVQPAELEDSGVYFCASSQDLLAGARGEQFFGPGTRLTVL.

The CDR3 spells CASSLGAGIETQYF. CDR3 DNA: TGTGCCAGCAGCTTAGGGGCAGGGATAGAGACCCAGTACTTC. The chain uses TRBV7-8 and TRBJ2-5; the D gene is possibly TRBD1 (5 bases). CDR1 SGHVS and CDR2 FQNEAQ come from the germline V gene. Deletions cut 1 base from V and 4 bases from J, with 10 bases between. This CDR3 has 14 amino acids.

The rearrangement joins TRBV5-1 to TRBJ2-1; the D gene is possibly TRBD2 (6 bases). In germline, CDR1 is SGHRS, CDR2 YFSETQ. This CDR3 spans 15 amino acids. V was trimmed by 5 bases and J by 1 base, leaving 13 bases between them. The chain's CDR3 is CASSRDGGSYNEQFF. DNA of the CDR3: TGCGCCAGCAGTCGGGACGGGGGTTCCTACAATGAGCAGTTCTTC. The whole variable domain, remainder taken from reference TRBV5-1 and TRBJ2-1, is KAGVTQTPRYLIKTRGQQVTLSCSPISGHRSVSWYQQTPGQGLQFLFEYFSETQRNKGNFPGRFSGRQFSNSRSEMNVSTLELGDSALYLCASSRDGGSYNEQFFGPGTRLTVL.

The chain couples TRBV5-6 to TRBJ1-1, with TRBD1 as a possible D gene (6 bases). The CDR3 covers 17 residues. Trimming took 1 base from V and 4 from J, leaving 20 bases between them. CDR1 and CDR2 from the germline V gene are SGHDT and YYEEEE. CDR3 protein: CASSLTFGYRGFTEAFF. As DNA, the CDR3 is TGTGCCAGCAGCTTGACTTTTGGGTATAGGGGGTTCACTGAAGCTTTCTTT.

The chain joins TRBV11-2 to TRBJ2-1; 7 bases are a match to TRBD2. Trimming removed 1 base from V and 0 bases from J; junction bases left unmatched: 6. The germline gives CDR1 SGHAT, CDR2 FQNNGV. The CDR3 extends over 17 amino acids. CDR3 amino acids: CASSLGRRGSSYNEQFF. CDR3 nucleotide sequence: TGTGCCAGCAGCTTAGGCAGGCGCGGGAGCTCCTACAATGAGCAGTTCTTC.

The chain combines TRBV7-2 with TRBJ2-3; TRBD2 agrees at 9 bases. The CDR3 has 15 residues. Per germline, CDR1 SGHTA and CDR2 FQGNSA. Trimming took 2 bases from V and 5 from J; bases not matched to a gene: 5. CDR3 bases: TGTGCCAGCAGCTTACGCGGGGGGGCCGGAGATACGCAGTATTTT. This translates into CASSLRGGAGDTQYF.

This chain uses TRBV19 with TRBJ1-4; 11 bases line up with TRBD1. Germline CDR1 and CDR2: LNHDA and SQIVND (reference sequence). CDR3 length equals 17 residues. Losses at the gene ends were 5 bases for V and 0 bases for J; bases not matched to a gene: 5. The CDR3 DNA is TGTGCCAGTAGTCAACCGGGACAGGGGGCAACTAATGAAAAACTGTTTTTT. Protein sequence: CASSQPGQGATNEKLFF.

The chain combines TRBV5-1 with TRBJ2-7; the D gene is possibly TRBD1 (6 bases). This CDR3 has 12 amino acids. V gave up 4 bases and J gave up 8 bases, with 13 bases separating them. Germline CDR1 SGHRS, CDR2 YFSETQ. For the CDR3, the DNA is TGCGCCAGCAGCCCAGGACAGCCCCAGCAGTACTTC. Translating it yields CASSPGQPQQYF.

The chain carries TRBV7-2 and TRBJ1-2; D might be TRBD1 (6 bases). The germline V gene has CDR1 SGHTA and CDR2 FQGNSA. Trimming removed 0 bases at V and 8 bases at J, with 13 bases between. CDR3 length: 14 residues. CDR3 sequence reads: CASSLAGAGGGYTF. CDR3 in DNA: TGTGCCAGCAGCTTAGCGGGGGCCGGGGGGGGCTACACCTTC.

This sequence joins TRBV2 and TRBJ2-4, with 11 bases that match TRBD2. From germline, CDR1 is SNHLY and CDR2 FYNNEI. This CDR3 comprises 17 residues. V shed 8 bases and J 1 base; nucleotides not matched to a gene: 10. The CDR3 DNA sequence: TGTGCCAGCGGGACTAGCGGTACCTCCCTTGCCAAAAACATTCAGTACTTC. It translates to CASGTSGTSLAKNIQYF.

The chain couples TRBV5-1 to TRBJ2-5; TRBD2 matches at 7 bases. The germline V gene encodes CDR1 SGHRS and CDR2 YFSETQ. V lost 1 base to trimming and J lost 5 bases; unmatched junction nucleotides: 8. CDR3 length: 15 amino acids. DNA for the CDR3: TGCGCCAGCAGCTTGCCGGCGGGAGCTGCGGAGACCCAGTACTTC. It specifies CASSLPAGAAETQYF. The complete variable domain, with remaining parts taken from reference TRBV5-1 and TRBJ2-5, reads KAGVTQTPRYLIKTRGQQVTLSCSPISGHRSVSWYQQTPGQGLQFLFEYFSETQRNKGNFPGRFSGRQFSNSRSEMNVSTLELGDSALYLCASSLPAGAAETQYFGPGTRLLVL.

The chain recombines TRBV7-3 with TRBJ2-3, with TRBD2 identical over 8 bases. This CDR3 is built from 15 residues. V was clipped by 4 bases and J by 0 bases; unmatched bases: 3. Germline V lookup: CDR1 SGHTA, CDR2 FQGTGA. CDR3 residues: CASSYSGVSTDTQYF. The CDR3 DNA sequence: TGTGCCAGCAGCTATAGCGGGGTTAGCACAGATACGCAGTATTTT.

The CDR3 coding sequence is TGCGCCAGCAGATCTAGCGGGGGGAGCTCCTACAATGAGCAGTTCTTC. The encoded protein is CASRSSGGSSYNEQFF. The chain recombines TRBV5-1 with TRBJ2-1, with TRBD2 identical over 11 bases. The CDR3 consists of 16 residues. The V gene end was trimmed by 5 bases and the J gene end by 0 bases; junction bases not matched to a gene: 4. In germline, CDR1 is SGHRS, CDR2 YFSETQ. Combining the CDR3 with reference TRBV5-1 and TRBJ2-1 gives the whole variable domain KAGVTQTPRYLIKTRGQQVTLSCSPISGHRSVSWYQQTPGQGLQFLFEYFSETQRNKGNFPGRFSGRQFSNSRSEMNVSTLELGDSALYLCASRSSGGSSYNEQFFGPGTRLTVL.

The V call is TRBV6-5, the J call TRBJ1-1; TRBD1 is a possible D gene (5 bases). V was shortened by 5 bases and J by 1 base, with 14 bases between the two germline ends. Germline values: CDR1 MNHEY, CDR2 SVGAGI. The CDR3 has 15 amino acids. In nucleotides, the CDR3 is TGTGCCAGCAGTCCTCCTGGGGGGGGGAACACTGAAGCTTTCTTT. Amino acid sequence: CASSPPGGGNTEAFF.

The chain carries TRBV6-1 and TRBJ1-6; D remains unclear. Deletions cut 3 bases from V and 10 bases from J, with 19 bases between. The CDR3 runs 16 residues. Germline loops: CDR1 MNHNS, CDR2 SASEGT. CDR3 in DNA: TGTGCCAGCAGTGACCTCAGAGGAGGGCCGGTGTCACCCCTCCACTTT. It encodes CASSDLRGGPVSPLHF.

This clone was detected only once. The chain carries TRBV27 and TRBJ2-7; D ambiguous. The germline gives CDR1 MNHEY, CDR2 SMNVEV (reference sequence). The CDR3 length is 12 residues. V lost 5 bases and J 3 bases, leaving 8 bases between the germline ends. CDR3 residues: CASSQNSYEQYF. The CDR3 bases are TGTGCCAGCAGTCAGAACAGCTACGAGCAGTACTTC.

The rearrangement links TRBV19 to TRBJ2-1; D is unclear. CDR3 length: 15 amino acids. V lost 7 bases to trimming and J lost 0 bases, with 13 bases between them. Germline V CDR1 and CDR2: LNHDA, SQIVND (reference sequence). The CDR3 protein is CASKENLDSYNEQFF. CDR3 in DNA: TGTGCCAGTAAGGAGAACCTGGACTCCTACAATGAGCAGTTCTTC.

The V call is TRBV30, the J call TRBJ2-3; 7 bases are a match to TRBD2. The CDR3 runs 14 residues. Germline V gives CDR1 GTSNPN, CDR2 SVGIG (reference sequence). V gave up 0 bases and J gave up 1 base; unmatched junction bases: 1. CDR3 in amino acids: CAWSVAGGTDTQYF. For the CDR3, the DNA is TGTGCCTGGAGTGTGGCGGGAGGCACAGATACGCAGTATTTT.

The J gene is TRBJ1-5, the V gene TRBV10-3; TRBD1 matches at 7 bases. The CDR3 is 15 amino acids. Trimming at V came to 3 bases and at J to 3 bases, leaving 5 bases not matched to a gene. The germline gives CDR1 ENHRY, CDR2 SYGVKD. CDR3 amino acids: CAISEGGQNNQPQHF. CDR3 coding DNA: TGTGCCATCAGTGAAGGGGGACAGAACAATCAGCCCCAGCATTTT.

V is TRBV4-1 and J is TRBJ1-2; D is perhaps TRBD1 (5 bases). Germline V CDR1 and CDR2: MGHRA, YSYEKL. Deletions cut 5 bases from V and 3 bases from J, with 28 bases between. The length of the CDR3 is 19 residues. CDR3 DNA: TGCGCCAGCAGCAGATCGGCAGGGCAGACCGGCGGGGGGGACTATGGCTACACCTTC. Protein: CASSRSAGQTGGGDYGYTF.

This chain uses TRBV10-2 with TRBJ2-7, with 7 bases matching TRBD1. The germline V gene encodes CDR1 WSHSY and CDR2 SAAADI. The junction had 3 bases not matched to a gene; V was cut back by 0 bases and J by 4 bases. The CDR3 extends over 14 amino acids. The CDR3 DNA reads TGCGCCAGCAGTGAGTCGAGGGACAGATACGAGCAGTACTTC. It specifies CASSESRDRYEQYF.

This clone appeared a few times. This chain links TRBV6-1 with TRBJ1-2, with 12 bases fitting TRBD1. The CDR3 extends over 15 amino acids. Trimming at V came to 1 base and at J to 8 bases, leaving 5 bases not matched to a gene. Germline values: CDR1 MNHNS, CDR2 SASEGT. The CDR3 here is CASSEVGTGGAGYTF. DNA of the CDR3: TGTGCCAGCAGTGAAGTGGGGACAGGGGGCGCCGGCTACACCTTC.